The 19 T cell receptor beta chains below were found in one sample sequenced in a study of blood T cell repertoires in COVID-19. This table comes from immunoSEQ multiplex PCR, and its TCRdb copy is limited to in-frame clones, with some not included. The sample shows more than 150,000 clones, around nine tenths of them seen only once. Sequenced input: peripheral blood. The source is a woman in her seventies with COVID-19, enrolled during active disease.

The chain links TRBV7-9 to TRBJ2-7, with D possibly matching TRBD1 (6 bases). This CDR3 has 15 amino acids. The V end was cut by 3 bases, the J end by 4 bases, with 16 bases between. From germline, CDR1 is SEHNR and CDR2 FQNEAQ (reference sequence). CDR3 sequence reads: CASSLGLTGMYEQYF. The CDR3, as DNA: TGTGCCAGCAGCTTGGGCCTTACAGGGATGTACGAGCAGTACTTC.

The chain recombines TRBV19 with TRBJ2-3; TRBD1 aligns across 8 bases. Germline CDR1 and CDR2: LNHDA and SQIVND (reference sequence). The CDR3 loop spans 16 amino acids. V was clipped by 6 bases and J by 5 bases; unmatched bases: 13. As DNA, the CDR3 is TGTGCCAGTAGCCCTACGGGGACAGGTTATAGAGATACGCAGTATTTT. It encodes CASSPTGTGYRDTQYF. Drawing the rest from reference TRBV19 and TRBJ2-3, the complete variable domain is DGGITQSPKYLFRKEGQNVTLSCEQNLNHDAMYWYRQDPGQGLRLIYYSQIVNDFQKGDIAEGYSVSREKKESFPLTVTSAQKNPTAFYLCASSPTGTGYRDTQYFGPGTRLTVL.

CDR3 in amino acids: CAISESRAGLPYEQYF. The CDR3 DNA is TGTGCCATCAGTGAGTCTAGAGCGGGCCTCCCCTACGAGCAGTACTTC. The chain is built from TRBV10-3 and TRBJ2-7; D possibly corresponds to TRBD2 (6 bases). V gave up 0 bases and J gave up 2 bases, with 14 bases separating them. Per germline, CDR1 ENHRY and CDR2 SYGVKD. This CDR3 has 16 amino acids.

The gene calls are TRBV28 and TRBJ1-1; D is unclear. V lost 6 bases and J lost 6, with 5 bases in between. The CDR3 consists of 10 residues. The germline V gene encodes CDR1 MDHEN and CDR2 SYDVKM. CDR3 coding DNA: TGTGCCAGCAGAAGAGCTGAAGCTTTCTTT. This translates into CASRRAEAFF.

The chain uses TRBV12-3 or TRBV12-4 and TRBJ1-1; 10 nucleotides agree with TRBD1. J lost 8 bases, V lost 5 bases, and 5 bases had no gene match. There are 13 residues in the CDR3. In DNA form, the CDR3 reads TGTGCCAGCAGTCTAACGGGACAGGGGGAAGCTTTCTTT. Translation gives CASSLTGQGEAFF.

The rearrangement links TRBV7-3 to TRBJ2-3; D may be TRBD2 (6 bases). The CDR3 length is 15 residues. Germline V gene lookup returns CDR1 SGHTA and CDR2 FQGTGA. The V and J ends lost 4 bases and 3 bases respectively, with 14 bases between them. This CDR3 reads CASSSEGSKTDTQYF. The CDR3 coding sequence is TGTGCCAGCAGCTCGGAGGGCAGTAAGACAGATACGCAGTATTTT. Drawing the rest from reference TRBV7-3 and TRBJ2-3, the complete variable domain is GAGVSQTPSNKVTEKGKYVELRCDPISGHTALYWYRQSLGQGPEFLIYFQGTGAADDSGLPNDRFFAVRPEGSVSTLKIQRTERGDSAVYLCASSSEGSKTDTQYFGPGTRLTVL.

This clone was seen only a few times. The chain couples TRBV9 to TRBJ1-1; the match to TRBD1 covers 7 bases. CDR1 and CDR2 from the germline V gene are SGDLS and YYNGEE. V was clipped by 0 bases and J by 0 bases; unmatched bases: 11. The CDR3 spans 18 residues. CDR3 protein: CASSVGAGGVRMNTEAFF. For the CDR3, the DNA is TGTGCCAGCAGCGTAGGCGCAGGGGGAGTAAGAATGAACACTGAAGCTTTCTTT.

The V and J genes are TRBV7-9 and TRBJ1-4, with D hard to call. V dropped 2 bases and J dropped 6 bases, with 10 bases sitting between them. CDR3 length equals 14 residues. CDR1 is SEHNR and CDR2 is FQNEAQ in the germline V gene (reference sequence). The CDR3 region is CASSLFEGDEKLFF. In nucleotides, the CDR3 is TGTGCCAGCAGCTTATTTGAGGGTGATGAAAAACTGTTTTTT.

This chain links TRBV2 with TRBJ2-7, with D maybe TRBD1 (6 bases). The CDR3 consists of 11 residues. The ends were cut back, 6 bases at V and 3 bases at J, with 6 bases in the middle. Germline V gene sequence: CDR1 SNHLY, CDR2 FYNNEI. The CDR3 sequence is CASRDSYEQYF. CDR3 DNA: TGTGCCAGCAGGGACAGCTACGAGCAGTACTTC.

The rearrangement joins TRBV11-2 to TRBJ2-5, with D possibly TRBD1 on 6 matching bases. The CDR3 has 17 residues. V was clipped by 0 bases and J by 5 bases, with 19 bases between them. CDR1 is SGHAT, CDR2 FQNNGV, per germline. The CDR3 protein is CASSLEGATLIGETQYF. The CDR3 nucleotides are TGTGCCAGCAGCTTAGAGGGGGCGACGCTTATCGGGGAGACCCAGTACTTC.

This rearrangement joins TRBV14 to TRBJ2-7; TRBD2 aligns across 8 bases. The CDR3 sequence is 14 residues long. J gave up 3 bases and V 4 bases, and 5 bases lay outside the gene matches. Germline lookup yields CDR1 SGHDN and CDR2 FVKESK. CDR3 residues: CASSPGGLYYEQYF. CDR3 DNA sequence: TGTGCCAGCAGCCCGGGAGGGTTGTACTACGAGCAGTACTTC. Full variable domain (outside the CDR3, taken from reference TRBV14 and TRBJ2-7): EAGVTQFPSHSVIEKGQTVTLRCDPISGHDNLYWYRRVMGKEIKFLLHFVKESKQDESGMPNNRFLAERTGGTYSTLKVQPAELEDSGVYFCASSPGGLYYEQYFGPGTRLTVT.

The chain employs TRBV2 and TRBJ2-7; tentative D call: TRBD1 (5 bases). V was cut by 4 bases and J by 3 bases, with 7 bases left in between. Germline lookup yields CDR1 SNHLY and CDR2 FYNNEI. The CDR3 totals 12 residues. CDR3 sequence reads: CASSATVYEQYF. The CDR3 DNA follows: TGTGCCAGCAGTGCGACAGTCTACGAGCAGTACTTC.

The V and J genes are TRBV28 and TRBJ2-5; possible D gene TRBD1, 5 bases. V lost 3 bases to trimming and J lost 4 bases, with 12 bases between them. The length of the CDR3 is 14 residues. Per the germline V gene, CDR1 is MDHEN and CDR2 is SYDVKM. CDR3 bases: TGTGCCAGCAGTTTTGGCAGGGTGGCAGAGACCCAGTACTTC. Translation gives CASSFGRVAETQYF.

The chain combines TRBV28 with TRBJ2-7, with D maybe TRBD2 (5 bases). The CDR3 is 17 amino acids. Trimming took off 5 bases at V and 6 bases at J, with 26 bases between the two ends. From germline, CDR1 is MDHEN and CDR2 SYDVKM. The CDR3 nucleotides read TGTGCCAGCAGTGCCCTTAGTGCGGGCAGATTGGGCCGCGAGCAGTACTTC. Protein product: CASSALSAGRLGREQYF. The variable domain in full, with the rest retrieved from reference TRBV28 and TRBJ2-7, is DVKVTQSSRYLVKRTGEKVFLECVQDMDHENMFWYRQDPGLGLRLIYFSYDVKMKEKGDIPEGYSVSREKKERFSLILESASTNQTSMYLCASSALSAGRLGREQYFGPGTRLTVT.

The gene calls are TRBV24-1 and TRBJ2-3; D remains ambiguous. This CDR3 comprises 15 residues. The germline CDR1 and CDR2 sequences are KGHDR and SFDVKD. Trimming cost V 1 base and J 5 bases, with 12 bases left between them. CDR3 nucleotides: TGTGCCACCAGTGATTTTTGGGCAGTGGGAGATACGCAGTATTTT. It yields the protein CATSDFWAVGDTQYF.

The CDR3 here is CASSVEGWGPGEQFF. The CDR3, as DNA: TGTGCCAGCAGCGTAGAGGGATGGGGCCCCGGTGAGCAGTTCTTC. The chain links TRBV9 to TRBJ2-1; TRBD1 might be the D (5 bases). The CDR3 covers 15 residues. The V end lost 0 bases, the J end lost 9 bases, and 16 bases lay between the germline ends. Germline CDR1 and CDR2: SGDLS and YYNGEE.

The rearrangement uses TRBV14 and TRBJ2-1; 9 bases map to TRBD2. The CDR3 is 17 residues long. The trim removed 4 bases at V and 8 bases at J, leaving 15 bases unmatched. CDR1 is SGHDN and CDR2 is FVKESK in the germline V gene. The CDR3 loop is CASSLYGPGLAFDEQFF. The CDR3 DNA reads as TGTGCCAGCAGCCTATACGGTCCGGGACTAGCATTCGATGAGCAGTTCTTC.

The chain has TRBV3-1 (or the pseudogene TRBV3-2) and TRBJ1-2, with 10 bases identical to TRBD1. CDR3 length: 16 amino acids. V lost 2 bases, J lost 6 bases, and 9 bases stayed unmatched. Germline V CDR1 and CDR2: LGHDT, YNNKEL (reference sequence). In DNA, the CDR3 is TGTGCCAGCAGCCAAAACGGGGGGACAGGGGAGAATGGCTACACCTTC. Residues: CASSQNGGTGENGYTF.

The CDR3 loop is CASSAADYGYTF. CDR3 DNA: TGTGCCAGCAGCGCCGCGGACTATGGCTACACCTTC. This chain links TRBV9 with TRBJ1-2; D unclear. Deletions cut 3 bases from V and 3 bases from J, with 6 bases between. This CDR3 has 12 residues. Germline V gene sequence: CDR1 SGDLS, CDR2 YYNGEE.